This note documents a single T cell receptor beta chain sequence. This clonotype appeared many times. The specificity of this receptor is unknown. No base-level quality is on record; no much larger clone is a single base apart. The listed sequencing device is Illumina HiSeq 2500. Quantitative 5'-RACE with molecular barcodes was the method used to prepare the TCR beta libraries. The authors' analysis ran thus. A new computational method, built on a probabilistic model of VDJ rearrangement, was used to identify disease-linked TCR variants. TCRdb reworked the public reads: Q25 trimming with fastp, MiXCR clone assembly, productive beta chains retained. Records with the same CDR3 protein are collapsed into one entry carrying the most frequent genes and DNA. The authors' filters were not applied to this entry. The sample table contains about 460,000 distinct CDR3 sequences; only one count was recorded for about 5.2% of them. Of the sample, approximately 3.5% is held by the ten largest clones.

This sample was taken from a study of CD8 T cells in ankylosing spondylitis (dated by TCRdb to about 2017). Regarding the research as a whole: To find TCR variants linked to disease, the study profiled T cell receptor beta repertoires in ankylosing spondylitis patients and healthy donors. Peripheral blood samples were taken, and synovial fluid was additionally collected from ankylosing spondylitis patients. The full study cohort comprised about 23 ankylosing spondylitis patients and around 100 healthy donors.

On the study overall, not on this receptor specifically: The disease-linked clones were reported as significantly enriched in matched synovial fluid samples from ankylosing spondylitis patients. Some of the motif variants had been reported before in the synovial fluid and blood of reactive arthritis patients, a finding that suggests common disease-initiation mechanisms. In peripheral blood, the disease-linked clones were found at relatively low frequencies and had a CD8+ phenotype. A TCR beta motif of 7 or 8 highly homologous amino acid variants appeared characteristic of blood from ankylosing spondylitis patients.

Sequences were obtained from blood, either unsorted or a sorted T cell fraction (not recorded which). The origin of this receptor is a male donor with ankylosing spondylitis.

CDR3 sequence: CASSQDLNTEAFF. In nucleotide form, the sequence is TGCGCCAGCAGCCAAGACCTGAACACTGAAGCTTTCTTT. Recombination connected TRBV4-1 to TRBJ1-1, with the D gene too uncertain to name. Cut back by 0 bases and 0 bases, the V and J ends lie 2 bases apart. Measured from the cysteine to the phenylalanine, the CDR3 is 13 residues long. Only CDR3 DNA is held: 39 bases, read in frame from base 1. CDR1 and CDR2 were assigned from the germline V gene as MGHRA and YSYEKL.